This T cell receptor beta chain derives from a study of blood T cell repertoires in COVID-19. As for the study in general: Specimens from acute and convalescent COVID-19 originated in the United States, Italy and Spain. PBMCs, B-cell-depleted T cells, or T cells provided the cDNA or gDNA that made up the material.

V lost 11 bases, J lost 0 bases, and 17 bases stayed unmatched. CDR1 is LNHDA, CDR2 SQIVND, per germline (reference sequence). The CDR3 covers 17 residues. Participant age was roughly 18 to 95 years, and participants resided in fewer than 30 US areas. Which cohort a participant joined came from the clinical history participants gave. Sequenced by immunoSEQ multiplex PCR; TCRdb stores in-frame clones only, minus some. In the table there are approximately 190,000 clones, about 88% of which are singletons. This receptor was obtained from a woman between 40 and 55 years old in a cohort exposed to, infected with or recovered from COVID-19 (not recorded which). Sequenced input: PBMCs or T cells enriched from blood (not recorded which). The chain employs TRBV19 and TRBJ1-1; 8 positions agree with TRBD1. As DNA, the CDR3 is TGTGCCTCAGGAGAGCCCAGGGGGCGCGAAATGAACACTGAAGCTTTCTTT. It encodes CASGEPRGREMNTEAFF. Complete variable domain (other parts from reference TRBV19 and TRBJ1-1): DGGITQSPKYLFRKEGQNVTLSCEQNLNHDAMYWYRQDPGQGLRLIYYSQIVNDFQKGDIAEGYSVSREKKESFPLTVTSAQKNPTAFYLCASGEPRGREMNTEAFFGQGTRLTVV.